The source of this T cell receptor beta chain is a study of cytomegalovirus exposure and HLA in healthy donors (TCRdb year 2017). Broadly, across the study: An earlier analysis of roughly 500 of the donors reported roughly 300 Gb of sequence data and 117 million unique TCR beta sequences from some 180 million T cells. An early release that covered more than 550 HLA-typed donors contained 300 to 350 gigabases of sequencing data and 85 million to 100 million unique TCR sequences. The genetic ancestry cluster associated with self-reported Caucasian donors included 81% of the roughly 400 genotyped donors. The study aimed to test whether cataloging public T cell receptors could reveal signatures of past pathogen exposure. The T cell repertoires of under 700 subjects were profiled by immunosequencing and related to cytomegalovirus serostatus. In addition to the first cohort of 500 to 850 subjects, a separate validation cohort of 120 different subjects was used. To predict cytomegalovirus infection status, the study combined high-throughput TCR immunosequencing, statistical association of individual TCRs with disease status, and machine learning. In a later analysis, previously published TCR beta repertoires from several hundred donors were re-analyzed and high-resolution HLA genotyping was added so that TCR occurrence patterns could be studied. In the later analysis, no new phenotypic data were used to find candidate immune exposures; instead, reliance was placed on TCR beta sequences and their occurrence across donors. An earlier analysis of about 620 of the donors applied high-throughput TCR beta sequencing to assess whether each TCR beta V gene segment acted as functional or pseudogenic. Donor age, sex, ethnicity and CMV serostatus were collected together with the repertoire data. Genome-wide SNP genotypes for about 65% of the 666 donors were used in a later genetic analysis, which treated that subset as a discovery cohort. All discovery cohort repertoires had been generated using a single sequencing platform. Both class I and class II loci were covered by HLA typing, at four-digit resolution. Typing coverage differed by locus: A, B, C, DRB1 and DQB1 were typed in roughly 629-630 donors, DQA1 in roughly 500, DPA1 in 600 to 610, and DPB1 in 472. About five DR-DQ haplotypes were treated as single units for association and clustering because of strong linkage in the cohort. Among some 400 genotyped donors of the cohort, an average of approximately 240,000 unique TCR beta nucleotide sequences was sequenced per donor, of which about 18% were non-productive.

The cohort comprised 670 or so healthy bone marrow donors. At the time of sampling, every cohort member was nominally healthy, though immune exposures that went unrecorded were likely present. The donor tested CMV seropositive, placing the donor among the roughly 270 seropositive members of the cohort. Each donor provided a peripheral blood sample, and peripheral blood mononuclear cells were used for TCR beta sequencing. Genomic DNA extraction from the blood cell samples was performed with the Qiagen DNeasy Blood Extraction Kit. Receptor libraries were prepared by the immunoSEQ multiplex PCR assay. The multiplex PCR relied on a mix of 60 forward primers for TCR Vbeta segments and 13 reverse primers for TCR Jbeta segments. Amplification of the CDR3 region of rearranged TCR beta genes was performed with a multiplex PCR assay on genomic DNA. The Illumina HiSeq System was used to sequence the amplified TCR beta libraries as 87-base-pair reads. The original methods were these. In a later analysis, some 80 million unique TCR beta chains were counted across the 650 to 750 repertoires, and around 10 million of these chains were shared by at least two donors. To remove PCR and sequencing errors, raw reads were error-corrected and collapsed into unique sequences using a nearest-neighbor algorithm that merged closely related sequences. To assign V, D and J gene segments, CDR3 sequences were aligned to IMGT reference sequences. For a sequence to be retained, a match of at least six nucleotides was required to both a V gene segment and a J gene segment. Rearrangements were called productive when the CDR3 lacked stop codons and stayed in frame with V and J; all others were non-productive. Following IMGT convention, CDR3 was defined as the stretch from the second conserved V-encoded cysteine up to the conserved J-encoded phenylalanine. The earlier analysis of approximately 500 of the donors excluded sequences that lacked an unambiguous match to a single V gene segment. In an earlier analysis of approximately 500 of the donors, a V segment was called functional when productive rearrangements were above 56.7%, and segregating when the standard deviation between donors exceeded 5%. To diagnose cytomegalovirus status from the catalog of TCR beta chain sequences, a statistical classification framework was built. In a later analysis, TCR nucleotide sequences were compared against IMGT/GENE-DB human TR gene sequences so that V and J genes could be assigned. The TCRdist pipeline was used in a later analysis to assign CDR3 sequences and most-parsimonious VDJ recombination scenarios. A later analysis defined each TCR beta chain by its CDR3 amino acid sequence plus V-gene family, and excluded reads lacking a unique V-gene family. In a later analysis, 500 to 700 highly shared, low-generation-probability nucleotide sequences were removed to address suspected cross-contamination and a sequencing artifact. In a later analysis, a clonal expansion index for each public chain was calculated from normalized within-repertoire ranks of inferred template counts. In a later analysis, generation probabilities were computed using a VDJ recombination model fitted to out-of-frame rearrangements, and the results were checked against IGoR. A later analysis scored TCR-TCR, TCR-HLA and TCR-CMV co-occurrence with hypergeometric tests, applying a repertoire-size bias correction to TCR pairs. A later analysis estimated false discovery rates by permuting HLA or CMV assignments 20 times. In a later analysis, co-occurring TCRs were grouped using DBSCAN, and TCRdist sequence similarity was added for clustering within HLA-allele-positive subsets. Co-occurrence clustering excluded repertoires with fewer than 30,000 or more than 120,000 public chains, plus five with anomalous nucleotide sharing. This immuneACCESS table, as held by TCRdb, lists in-frame sequences with V and J called but not all clones. Of the missing ones, under half trace to an unresolved V gene in checked studies; the others have no known cause. That table gives V, J and clone size, and the DNA gave D and trimming. The sample table records about 98,000 clones; about 80% of these occur just once. The ten largest clones represent approximately 3.7% of the sample.

This clone was counted only a few times. There is no known antigen for this receptor. No clone much larger than this one lies a single base away; base qualities are absent. Study-wide findings and limitations: In vitro tests confirmed that three of the cytomegalovirus-associated TCR beta chains recognize cytomegalovirus antigens. The study gave a list of roughly 150 TCR beta chains associated with cytomegalovirus. In a later genetic analysis, fewer N-insertions in productive TCRs were reported among donors in an Asian-associated ancestry cluster than the roughly 710-donor mean. In a later analysis, TCR association rates were found to vary across HLA loci, with the most associated TCRs seen for DRB1 alleles and the fewest for HLA-C alleles. A cluster of highly shared sequence variants was judged likely to be a technical artifact of the sequencing pipeline. Several of the top co-occurrence clusters appeared to be linked to parvovirus B19, influenza, CMV and Epstein-Barr virus, according to a later analysis. An association between a missense DCLRE1C variant and V-gene and J-gene trimming of TCR beta chains was found in a later genetic analysis and replicated in an independent cohort. For the cohort, immune exposure information was limited to CMV serostatus. A later analysis found that HLA-associated TCR beta chains were more clonally expanded and had lower generation probabilities than equally common non-associated chains. The classifier was reported to diagnose cytomegalovirus status with high specificity and sensitivity in both the original cohort and the validation cohort. While some public TCRs were present in many individuals, most TCR sequences turned up only very rarely across donors. In this cohort, only TCR beta chains were sequenced, and detectable features were limited by the absence of alpha or paired-chain data. Some IMGT-functional V segments, including TRBV6-2 and TRBV6-3, could not be distinguished by the 87-base-pair reads and were therefore excluded. A further reported finding was that TCR beta sequences accurately predicted the HLA-A and HLA-B alleles for most subjects in the first cohort. It was suggested by the authors that the approach could potentially be generalized to other disease states and immunological phenotypes. Because HLA typing was missing for some donors at each locus, association tests included only the typed subset. Over 15 rarely observed V segments, including chromosome 9 orphons, were excluded from the earlier analysis of almost 600 of the donors because counts were too low. In an earlier analysis of about 550 of the donors, most TCR beta V segments were observed in productive rearrangements about 90% or about 30% of the time, broadly matching IMGT annotations. In a later analysis, 16,951 TCR beta sequences were associated with specific HLA alleles at a false discovery rate of 0.05. When HLA alleles, especially DR and DQ, strongly co-occurred, attributing TCR associations to individual alleles was difficult. Presence/absence analyses assumed roughly uniform sequencing depth across donors, an assumption that may not hold. Correlated functional status among segregating V segments might be attributable to linkage disequilibrium, but an unknown experimental factor could not be ruled out. Most CMV-associated TCR beta chains appeared to be HLA-restricted in a later analysis, and the HLA associations seemed to be driven largely by CMV exposure.

The cysteine opens and the phenylalanine closes a CDR3 of 17 amino acids. The DNA shown is the 51-base CDR3, in frame from base 1. CDR1 and CDR2 were assigned from the germline V gene as ENHRY and SYGVKD. V lost 10 bases and J lost 0 bases; the stretch between them is 22 bases long. The sequence joins TRBV10-3 to TRBJ1-3, and perhaps TRBD1 as D gene, on 5 matching bases. The origin of this receptor is a female donor in good health and CMV-seropositive. The specimen was PBMCs. The CDR3 reads CATTLQEQATSGNTIYF. The nucleotide sequence reads as follows: TGTGCCACTACCCTACAGGAACAGGCAACCTCTGGAAACACCATATATTTT.